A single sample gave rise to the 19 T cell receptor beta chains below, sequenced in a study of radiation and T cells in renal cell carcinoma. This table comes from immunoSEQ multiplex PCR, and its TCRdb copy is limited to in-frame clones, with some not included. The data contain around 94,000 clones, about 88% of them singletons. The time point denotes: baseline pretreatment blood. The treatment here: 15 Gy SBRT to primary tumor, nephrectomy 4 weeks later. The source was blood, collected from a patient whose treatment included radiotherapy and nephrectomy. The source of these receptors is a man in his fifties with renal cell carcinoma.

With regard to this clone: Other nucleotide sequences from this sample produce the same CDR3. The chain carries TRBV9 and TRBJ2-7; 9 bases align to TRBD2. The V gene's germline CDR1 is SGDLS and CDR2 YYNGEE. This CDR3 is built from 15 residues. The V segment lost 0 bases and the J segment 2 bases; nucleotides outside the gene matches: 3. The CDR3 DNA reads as TGTGCCAGCAGCGTAGGAGCGGGAGGAACCTACGAGCAGTACTTC. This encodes CASSVGAGGTYEQYF.

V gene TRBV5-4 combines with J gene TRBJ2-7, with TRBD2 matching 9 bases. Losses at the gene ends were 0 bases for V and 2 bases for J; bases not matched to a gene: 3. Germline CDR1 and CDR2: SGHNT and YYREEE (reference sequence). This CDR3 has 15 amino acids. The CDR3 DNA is TGTGCCAGCAGCTTGGCCGCTAGCGGGGCCTACGAGCAGTACTTC. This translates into CASSLAASGAYEQYF.

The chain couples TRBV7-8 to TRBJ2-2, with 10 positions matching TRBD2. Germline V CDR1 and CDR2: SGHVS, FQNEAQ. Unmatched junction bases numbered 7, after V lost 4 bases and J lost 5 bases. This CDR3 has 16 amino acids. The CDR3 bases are TGTGCCAGCAGCTATATAGCGGGGGGAGGTACCGGGGAGCTGTTTTTT. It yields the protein CASSYIAGGGTGELFF.

DNA of the CDR3: TGTGCCAGCAGCCCGGGGACAGGAGGAATAATGAACACTGAAGCTTTCTTT. As protein: CASSPGTGGIMNTEAFF. The chain employs TRBV5-4 and TRBJ1-1, with TRBD1 matching over 8 bases. The J segment lost 0 bases and the V segment lost 4 bases, leaving 11 bases of the junction unmatched. The germline CDR1 and CDR2 sequences are SGHNT and YYREEE (reference sequence). CDR3 size: 17 residues.

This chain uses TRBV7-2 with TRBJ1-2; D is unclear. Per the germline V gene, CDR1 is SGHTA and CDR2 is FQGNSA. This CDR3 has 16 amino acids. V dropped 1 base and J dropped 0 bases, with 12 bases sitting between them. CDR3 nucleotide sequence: TGTGCCAGCAGCTTAGAGTGGGTTAGCGCTAACTATGGCTACACCTTC. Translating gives CASSLEWVSANYGYTF.

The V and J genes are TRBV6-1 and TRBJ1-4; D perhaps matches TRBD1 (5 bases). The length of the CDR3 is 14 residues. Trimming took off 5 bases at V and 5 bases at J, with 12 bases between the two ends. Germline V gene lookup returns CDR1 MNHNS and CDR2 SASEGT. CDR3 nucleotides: TGTGCCAGCAGTCCTCGGACACTCAATGAAAAACTGTTTTTT. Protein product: CASSPRTLNEKLFF.

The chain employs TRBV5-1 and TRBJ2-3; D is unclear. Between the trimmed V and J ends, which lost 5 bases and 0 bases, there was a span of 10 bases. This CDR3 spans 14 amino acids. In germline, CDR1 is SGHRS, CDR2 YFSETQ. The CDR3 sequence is CASSKGSSTDTQYF. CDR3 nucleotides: TGCGCCAGCAGTAAGGGTTCTAGCACAGATACGCAGTATTTT.

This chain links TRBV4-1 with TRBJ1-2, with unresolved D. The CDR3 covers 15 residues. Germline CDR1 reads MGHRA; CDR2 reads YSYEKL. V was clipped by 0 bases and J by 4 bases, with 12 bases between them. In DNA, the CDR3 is TGCGCCAGCAGCCAAGATAGGACGATACTCTATGGCTACACCTTC. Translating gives CASSQDRTILYGYTF.

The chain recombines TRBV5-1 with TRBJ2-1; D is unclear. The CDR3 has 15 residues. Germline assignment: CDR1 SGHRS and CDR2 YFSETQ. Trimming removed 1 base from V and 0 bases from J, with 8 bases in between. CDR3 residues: CASSLTPSSYNEQFF. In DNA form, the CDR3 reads TGCGCCAGCAGCTTGACACCGAGCTCCTACAATGAGCAGTTCTTC. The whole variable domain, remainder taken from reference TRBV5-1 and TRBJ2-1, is KAGVTQTPRYLIKTRGQQVTLSCSPISGHRSVSWYQQTPGQGLQFLFEYFSETQRNKGNFPGRFSGRQFSNSRSEMNVSTLELGDSALYLCASSLTPSSYNEQFFGPGTRLTVL.

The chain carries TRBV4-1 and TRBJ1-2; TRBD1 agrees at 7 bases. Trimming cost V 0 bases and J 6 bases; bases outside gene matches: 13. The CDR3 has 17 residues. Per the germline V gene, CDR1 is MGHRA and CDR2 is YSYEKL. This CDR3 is CASSQDRGGKGRDGYTF. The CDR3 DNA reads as TGCGCCAGCAGCCAAGATCGAGGGGGCAAGGGGAGAGATGGCTACACCTTC.

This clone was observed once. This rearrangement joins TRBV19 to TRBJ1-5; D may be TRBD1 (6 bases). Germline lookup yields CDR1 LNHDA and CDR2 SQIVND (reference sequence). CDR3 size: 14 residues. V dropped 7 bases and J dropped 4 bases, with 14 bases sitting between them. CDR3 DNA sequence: TGTGCCAGTAACCTTGGACAGCCAAATCAGCCCCAGCATTTT. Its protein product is CASNLGQPNQPQHF.

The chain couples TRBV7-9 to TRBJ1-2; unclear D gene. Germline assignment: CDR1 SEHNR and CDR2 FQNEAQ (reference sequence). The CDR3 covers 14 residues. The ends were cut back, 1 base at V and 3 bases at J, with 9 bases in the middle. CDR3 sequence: CASSLDSDYYGYTF. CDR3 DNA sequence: TGTGCCAGCAGCTTAGATTCGGATTACTATGGCTACACCTTC.

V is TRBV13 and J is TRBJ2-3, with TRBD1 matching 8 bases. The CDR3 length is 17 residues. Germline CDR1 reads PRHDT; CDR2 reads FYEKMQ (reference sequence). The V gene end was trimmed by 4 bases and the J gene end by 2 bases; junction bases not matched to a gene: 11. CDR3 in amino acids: CASSSRTGLRVTDTQYF. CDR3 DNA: TGTGCCAGCAGCTCCCGGACAGGGCTACGTGTCACAGATACGCAGTATTTT.

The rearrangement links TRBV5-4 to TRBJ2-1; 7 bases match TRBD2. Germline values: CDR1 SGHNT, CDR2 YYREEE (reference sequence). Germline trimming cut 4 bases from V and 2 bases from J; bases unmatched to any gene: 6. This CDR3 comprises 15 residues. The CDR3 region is CASSSAGEPYNEQFF. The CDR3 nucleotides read TGTGCCAGCAGCAGTGCGGGAGAGCCCTACAATGAGCAGTTCTTC.

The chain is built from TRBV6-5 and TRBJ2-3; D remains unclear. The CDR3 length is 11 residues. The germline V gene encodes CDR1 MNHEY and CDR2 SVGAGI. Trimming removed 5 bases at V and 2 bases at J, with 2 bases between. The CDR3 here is CASSNTDTQYF. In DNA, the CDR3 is TGTGCCAGCAGTAACACAGATACGCAGTATTTT.

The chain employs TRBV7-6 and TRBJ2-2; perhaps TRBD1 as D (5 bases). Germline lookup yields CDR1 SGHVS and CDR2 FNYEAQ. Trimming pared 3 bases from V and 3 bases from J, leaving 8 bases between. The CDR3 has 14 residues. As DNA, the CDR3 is TGTGCCAGCAGCTTGAGACAGTACACCGGGGAGCTGTTTTTT. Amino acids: CASSLRQYTGELFF. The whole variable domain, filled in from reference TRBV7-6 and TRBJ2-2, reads GAGVSQSPRYKVTKRGQDVALRCDPISGHVSLYWYRQALGQGPEFLTYFNYEAQQDKSGLPNDRFSAERPEGSISTLTIQRTEQRDSAMYRCASSLRQYTGELFFGEGSRLTVL.

CDR3 DNA: TGCGCCAGCAGCGACACACAAGGTGCCGGGGAGCTGTTTTTT. This gives the protein CASSDTQGAGELFF. This chain uses TRBV5-1 with TRBJ2-2; no definite D call. V was cut by 4 bases and J by 6 bases, with 13 bases left in between. This CDR3 contains 14 residues. Per the germline V gene, CDR1 is SGHRS and CDR2 is YFSETQ.

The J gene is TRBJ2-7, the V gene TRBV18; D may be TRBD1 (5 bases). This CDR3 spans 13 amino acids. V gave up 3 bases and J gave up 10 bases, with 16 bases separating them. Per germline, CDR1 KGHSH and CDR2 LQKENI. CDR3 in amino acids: CASSPGQTIDQYF. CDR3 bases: TGTGCCAGCTCACCGGGGCAGACGATCGATCAGTACTTC.

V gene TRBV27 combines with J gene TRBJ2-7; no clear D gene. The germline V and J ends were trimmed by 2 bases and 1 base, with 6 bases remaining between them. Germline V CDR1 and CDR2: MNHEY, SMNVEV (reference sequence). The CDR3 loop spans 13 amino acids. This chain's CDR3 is CASSLTGSYEQYF. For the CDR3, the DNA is TGTGCCAGCAGTTTAACGGGTTCCTACGAGCAGTACTTC.